Following are 26 T cell receptor beta chains from one sample sequenced in a study of naive CD8 T cells in extremely preterm neonates. Only in-frame clones appear in the TCRdb table, and some are missing; sequencing was by immunoSEQ multiplex PCR. The data contain around 6,000 clones, 95% to 99% of them singletons. Deliveries were elective term cesareans at roughly 35-42 weeks, with no labor or membrane rupture. Sequenced material: naive CD8+ T cells from cord blood. The origin of the receptors is a newborn in good health.

V usage is TRBV4-3 and J usage is TRBJ2-7; a possible D gene is TRBD1 (5 bases). Between the trimmed V and J ends, which lost 0 bases and 2 bases, there was a span of 11 bases. This CDR3 contains 15 residues. Germline assignment: CDR1 LGHNA and CDR2 YSLEER. The CDR3 region is CASSQESDTTYEQYF. Written as DNA, the CDR3 is TGCGCCAGCAGCCAAGAATCGGACACGACCTACGAGCAGTACTTC.

This rearrangement joins TRBV9 to TRBJ1-4; 10 bases are a match to TRBD1. Germline trimming cut 0 bases from V and 5 bases from J; bases unmatched to any gene: 1. The CDR3 totals 15 residues. Germline CDR1 is SGDLS and CDR2 is YYNGEE. DNA of the CDR3: TGTGCCAGCAGCGTAGGGGACAGGGGAAATGAAAAACTGTTTTTT. Protein product: CASSVGDRGNEKLFF.

In this sample, this clone turned up once. The chain has TRBV7-3 and TRBJ2-3; 7 nucleotides agree with TRBD1. The V gene end was trimmed by 3 bases and the J gene end by 4 bases; junction bases not matched to a gene: 1. Per the germline V gene, CDR1 is SGHTA and CDR2 is FQGTGA. This CDR3 spans 13 amino acids. The CDR3 DNA is TGTGCCAGCAGCTTGACAGGGCCAGATACGCAGTATTTT. Amino acids: CASSLTGPDTQYF.

This clone was counted a single time. The chain links TRBV13 to TRBJ2-4; D unresolved. The CDR3 has 14 residues. The V and J ends lost 6 bases and 0 bases respectively, with 9 bases between them. Germline V CDR1 and CDR2: PRHDT, FYEKMQ (reference sequence). This chain's CDR3 is CASSWALAKNIQYF. The CDR3, as DNA: TGTGCCAGCAGTTGGGCCCTAGCCAAAAACATTCAGTACTTC.

V is TRBV7-3 and J is TRBJ2-1, with 9 bases lining up with TRBD2. The junction had 3 bases not matched to a gene; V was cut back by 1 base and J by 8 bases. The CDR3 runs 14 residues. Germline CDR1 and CDR2: SGHTA and FQGTGA. Here the CDR3 DNA reads TGTGCCAGCAGCTTAAGCGGGGGGGCCGATGAGCAGTTCTTC. Its translation is CASSLSGGADEQFF.

In its sample, this clone was seen once. CDR3 DNA sequence: TGTGCCAGCAGTTTCAGCTCCTATAATTCACCCCTCCACTTT. It yields the protein CASSFSSYNSPLHF. The V gene is TRBV28, the J gene TRBJ1-6; no definite D call. The V end lost 3 bases, the J end lost 0 bases, and 3 bases lay between the germline ends. The germline V gene encodes CDR1 MDHEN and CDR2 SYDVKM. The CDR3 consists of 14 residues. The full variable domain, in which reference TRBV28 and TRBJ1-6 provide the parts outside the CDR3, is DVKVTQSSRYLVKRTGEKVFLECVQDMDHENMFWYRQDPGLGLRLIYFSYDVKMKEKGDIPEGYSVSREKKERFSLILESASTNQTSMYLCASSFSSYNSPLHFGNGTRLTVT.

V usage is TRBV4-3 and J usage is TRBJ2-1; 14 nucleotides line up with TRBD2. Unmatched junction bases numbered 5, after V lost 0 bases and J lost 4 bases. CDR3 length: 18 amino acids. CDR1 LGHNA and CDR2 YSLEER come from the germline V gene. The CDR3, as DNA: TGCGCCAGCAGCCAAGATGGGACTAGCGGGGGCCATTACAATGAGCAGTTCTTC. Its translation: CASSQDGTSGGHYNEQFF.

This chain connects TRBV2 to TRBJ2-3, with D maybe TRBD2 (6 bases). This CDR3 contains 15 residues. CDR1 and CDR2 from the germline V gene are SNHLY and FYNNEI. The V gene lost 4 bases and the J gene lost 1 base, with 12 bases spanning the gap. The CDR3 DNA sequence: TGTGCCAGCAGTGGACTAGTATCCGGCACAGATACGCAGTATTTT. Amino acid sequence: CASSGLVSGTDTQYF.

The table lists this clone with a count of one. The V gene is TRBV28, the J gene TRBJ2-2; 9 bases line up with TRBD2. This CDR3 region has 13 residues. Germline CDR1 reads MDHEN; CDR2 reads SYDVKM. The junction had 0 bases not matched to a gene; V was cut back by 2 bases and J by 8 bases. The CDR3 here is CASSLLAGGELFF. The CDR3, as DNA: TGTGCCAGCAGTTTACTAGCGGGGGGGGAGCTGTTTTTT.

This CDR3 is CASSLGGGYEQYF. In DNA, the CDR3 is TGTGCCAGCAGCTTGGGGGGGGGCTACGAGCAGTACTTC. V gene TRBV5-6 combines with J gene TRBJ2-5; TRBD2 agrees at 7 bases. TRBJ2-7 matches the DNA end more closely, so the J call is doubtful. The germline gives CDR1 SGHDT, CDR2 YYEEEE. The CDR3 extends over 13 amino acids.

The rearrangement joins TRBV7-6 to TRBJ2-5; 8 bases are shared with TRBD2. TRBJ2-7 matches the DNA end more closely, so the J call is doubtful. Germline V gene sequence: CDR1 SGHVS, CDR2 FNYEAQ. The CDR3 contains 16 residues. CDR3: CASSRGGAGFLVEQYF. The CDR3 coding sequence is TGTGCCAGCAGCCGGGGGGGCGCGGGGTTTCTAGTCGAGCAGTACTTC.

This clone was found once. J is TRBJ1-2 and V is TRBV30; D might be TRBD1 (6 bases). V lost 2 bases, J lost 4 bases, and 11 bases lay in between. Germline V gene sequence: CDR1 GTSNPN, CDR2 SVGIG (reference sequence). This CDR3 has 13 amino acids. The CDR3 sequence is CAWSPGHAYGYTF. The CDR3 DNA sequence: TGTGCCTGGAGTCCGGGACACGCCTATGGCTACACCTTC.

V and J are TRBV19 and TRBJ2-1, with TRBD2 matching 7 bases. CDR1 and CDR2 (germline): LNHDA, SQIVND (reference sequence). V trimming: 4 bases; J trimming: 4 bases; junction bases outside the gene matches: 7. The CDR3 totals 15 residues. The CDR3 coding sequence is TGTGCCAGTAGTACTAGCGGTGGGGTGTACAATGAGCAGTTCTTC. Residues: CASSTSGGVYNEQFF.

V gene TRBV5-1 combines with J gene TRBJ2-7; 10 nucleotides line up with TRBD2. CDR3 size: 16 residues. The junction had 13 bases not matched to a gene; V was cut back by 5 bases and J by 5 bases. Looked up from germline, CDR1 is SGHRS and CDR2 is YFSETQ. This CDR3 reads CASRGTTSGKIHEQYF. Here the CDR3 DNA reads TGCGCCAGCAGGGGGACCACTAGCGGGAAGATACACGAGCAGTACTTC.

With respect to this clone: One junction end disagrees with the germline gene, perhaps due to a read error. CDR3 in amino acids: CASSVAGLNPYEQYF. Here the CDR3 DNA reads TGTGCCAGCAGCGTAGCGGGCCTGAACCCCTACGAGCAGTACTTC. This chain uses TRBV7-2 with TRBJ2-7; 7 bases map to TRBD2. This CDR3 contains 15 residues. The germline gives CDR1 SGHTA, CDR2 FQGNSA.

The V and J genes are TRBV9 and TRBJ2-6, with TRBD1 as a possible D gene (6 bases). The CDR3 totals 15 residues. Trimming cost V 0 bases and J 4 bases, with 8 bases left between them. Germline lookup yields CDR1 SGDLS and CDR2 YYNGEE. DNA of the CDR3: TGTGCCAGCAGCGTAGGGGGGCGCGGGGCCAACGTCCTGACTTTC. Encoded protein: CASSVGGRGANVLTF.

CDR3 region: CASSSTDTTEAFF. The CDR3, as DNA: TGTGCCAGCAGTTCTACCGACACCACTGAAGCTTTCTTT. The chain joins TRBV28 to TRBJ1-1, with D unclear. Per germline, CDR1 MDHEN and CDR2 SYDVKM. This CDR3 contains 13 residues. Trimming shortened V by 4 bases and J by 4 bases, and 10 bases separated the two germline ends.

The V call is TRBV7-9, the J call TRBJ2-3, with 13 positions matching TRBD2. The CDR3 is made up of 15 amino acids. CDR1 and CDR2 (germline): SEHNR, FQNEAQ (reference sequence). The junction had 4 bases not matched to a gene; V was cut back by 5 bases and J by 5 bases. CDR3 region: CASSQRLAGGDTQYF. CDR3 DNA sequence: TGTGCCAGCAGCCAGAGACTAGCGGGGGGAGATACGCAGTATTTT.

This chain uses TRBV27 with TRBJ1-2; 8 bases are a match to TRBD1. The trim removed 2 bases at V and 8 bases at J, leaving 4 bases unmatched. The CDR3 consists of 13 residues. CDR1 MNHEY and CDR2 SMNVEV come from the germline V gene (reference sequence). The CDR3: CASSLDRGGGYTF. CDR3 nucleotides: TGTGCCAGCAGTTTAGACAGGGGAGGAGGCTACACCTTC.

The chain recombines TRBV5-1 with TRBJ2-7, with a tentative D call TRBD2 (6 bases). CDR1 and CDR2 from the germline V gene are SGHRS and YFSETQ. V dropped 1 base and J dropped 1 base, with 9 bases sitting between them. CDR3 length: 14 amino acids. CDR3 protein: CASSLLGGSYEQYF. As DNA, the CDR3 is TGCGCCAGCAGCTTGCTGGGGGGATCCTACGAGCAGTACTTC.

J is TRBJ2-7 and V is TRBV11-1; 10 bases line up with TRBD1. The germline CDR1 and CDR2 sequences are SGHAT and FQDESV (reference sequence). V dropped 3 bases and J dropped 2; count of bases not matched to a gene: 4. The CDR3 loop spans 15 amino acids. The CDR3 DNA is TGTGCCAGCAGCTTCCCGGGACAGGGGCCCTACGAGCAGTACTTC. Its protein product is CASSFPGQGPYEQYF.

The V gene is TRBV14, the J gene TRBJ2-1; D is ambiguous. CDR3 size: 12 residues. The V gene lost 1 base and the J gene lost 8 bases, with 6 bases spanning the gap. The V gene's germline CDR1 is SGHDN and CDR2 FVKESK. The CDR3 sequence: CASSQAFDEQFF. Written as DNA, the CDR3 is TGTGCCAGCAGCCAAGCTTTCGATGAGCAGTTCTTC.

The chain couples TRBV25-1 to TRBJ1-4; tentative D call: TRBD1 (6 bases). The CDR3 runs 15 residues. Trimming removed 0 bases at V and 7 bases at J, with 12 bases between. Germline CDR1 is MGHDK and CDR2 is SYGVNS. CDR3 amino acids: CASSEYQGLGEKLFF. The CDR3 nucleotides are TGTGCCAGCAGTGAATACCAGGGGCTAGGTGAAAAACTGTTTTTT.

The gene calls are TRBV9 and TRBJ1-1; tentatively, D is TRBD1 (6 bases). Germline assignment: CDR1 SGDLS and CDR2 YYNGEE. The CDR3 has 16 amino acids. Deletions cut 1 base from V and 0 bases from J, with 13 bases between. This CDR3 reads CASSVIDGGVNTEAFF. The CDR3 nucleotides are TGTGCCAGCAGCGTAATCGATGGGGGCGTGAACACTGAAGCTTTCTTT.

This clone occurred once. The genes are TRBV7-9 and TRBJ1-1, with 8 bases lining up with TRBD1. The CDR3 sequence is 14 residues long. Germline CDR1 is SEHNR and CDR2 is FQNEAQ (reference sequence). Trimming at V came to 5 bases and at J to 4 bases, leaving 6 bases not matched to a gene. CDR3 sequence (DNA): TGTGCCAGCAGCCTCGGACAGGGAGTCACTGAAGCTTTCTTT. This gives the protein CASSLGQGVTEAFF.

V usage is TRBV4-2 and J usage is TRBJ2-3; D ambiguous. From germline, CDR1 is LGHNA and CDR2 YNFKEQ. The CDR3 runs 13 residues. Trimming took off 0 bases at V and 4 bases at J, with 5 bases between the two ends. CDR3 residues: CASSQEGPDTQYF. The CDR3 nucleotides read TGTGCCAGCAGCCAAGAGGGCCCAGATACGCAGTATTTT.